This TCR beta chain was sequenced in a study of OX40 agonist ivuxolimab in advanced cancers. With regard to the full study: The costimulatory receptor OX40 (CD134) was targeted by ivuxolimab, a fully human IgG2 agonistic monoclonal antibody. Intravenous ivuxolimab was administered to patients every 2 weeks at six dose levels: 0.01, 0.1, 0.3, 1.5, 3 and 10 mg/kg. Of the approximately 50 dose-escalation patients, hepatocellular carcinoma was present in roughly 19, melanoma in approximately 15, renal cell carcinoma in 9 and head and neck cancer in 9. The dose-escalation cohort was 82.7% male with a mean age of approximately 59 years, ranging from roughly 20 to 80. Patients were allowed to have had prior anti-PD-1, anti-PD-L1 or anti-CTLA-4 therapy, and around 40% of the dose-escalation patients had previously received checkpoint inhibitors. Partial responses occurred in three dose-escalation patients, of whom one had hepatocellular carcinoma and two had cutaneous melanoma. Peripheral TCRbeta sequencing was intended to test whether TCR sequence diversity was altered and clonal T-cell expansion was caused by ivuxolimab. The paper describes the monotherapy dose-escalation part (N of about 50 patients) of the phase I trial of ivuxolimab. Results and caveats for the whole study, not just this receptor: Partial responders in the 0.1-3.0 mg/kg groups had among the lowest normalized peripheral clonal expansion, especially among CD8+ T cells. Low levels of normalized T-cell clonal expansion were also seen in some nonresponding patients. At doses from 0.1 to 3.0 mg/kg, clonal expansion was seen in both CD4+ and CD8+ blood T cells between baseline and week 6. Antigen specificity was not determined for the clonally expanded peripheral T cells. After ivuxolimab, expanded clones were on average more numerous among CD8+ T cells than among CD4+ T cells.

Patients with autoimmune disease history or receiving systemic immunosuppression were excluded from the trial. In every dose cohort, peripheral blood was drawn for TCR sequencing at baseline, cycle 4 day 1, and cycle 7 day 1. Samples were obtained from an open-label, multicenter, first-in-human phase I dose-escalation trial of ivuxolimab. Adults with locally advanced or metastatic melanoma, renal cell, hepatocellular, or head and neck squamous cell carcinoma were enrolled in the trial. Before TCR sequencing, CD4+ T cells and CD8+ T cells from peripheral blood were sorted into separate populations. Between the V and J ends, shortened by 3 bases and 4 bases respectively, the junction contains 14 bases. Based on the germline V gene, the CDR1 and CDR2 sequences are SGDLS and YYNGEE. The CDR3 has 14 amino acids, counting the end cysteine and phenylalanine. Just the 42-base CDR3 DNA is kept, in frame starting at base 1.

This clone was picked up a small number of times. Its antigen is not yet known. One base away there is no much larger clone; base qualities are not given. Genomic DNA was extracted from sorted cells for sequencing of the TCRbeta CDR3 region. TCRbeta CDR3 regions were sequenced using the immunoSEQ Assay. TCRdb retrieved this table from immuneACCESS and kept in-frame rearrangements only. Not all clones are present; in checked studies, unresolved V genes account for under half, and no reason is known for the remainder. The sample table records about 53,000 clones; roughly 84% of these occur just once. Together, the top ten hold under 5.5% of the sample.

The source is an adult with an advanced solid tumor such as melanoma, head and neck, liver or kidney cancer. This specimen consisted of CD4+ or CD8+ T cells sorted from blood, obtained in a trial of the OX40 agonist ivuxolimab. The rearranged chain carries TRBV9 and TRBJ2-7, with no confidently assigned D gene. The sequence in DNA is TGTGCCAGCAGCGAAACTGGGTTGTGGTACGAGCAGTACTTC. This translates into CASSETGLWYEQYF.